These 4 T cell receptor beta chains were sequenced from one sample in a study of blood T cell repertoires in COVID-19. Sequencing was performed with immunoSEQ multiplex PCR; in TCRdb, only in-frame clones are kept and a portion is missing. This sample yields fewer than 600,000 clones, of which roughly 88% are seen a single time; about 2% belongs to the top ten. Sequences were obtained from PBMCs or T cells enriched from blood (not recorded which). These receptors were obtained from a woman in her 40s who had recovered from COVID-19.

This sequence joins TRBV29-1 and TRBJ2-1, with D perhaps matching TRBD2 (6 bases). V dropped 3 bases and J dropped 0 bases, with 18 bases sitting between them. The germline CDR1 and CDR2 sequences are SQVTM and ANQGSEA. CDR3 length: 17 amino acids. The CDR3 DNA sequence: TGCAGCGTTGATAGCCCCGTAGCGGAGAGCTCCTACAATGAGCAGTTCTTC. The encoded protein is CSVDSPVAESSYNEQFF.

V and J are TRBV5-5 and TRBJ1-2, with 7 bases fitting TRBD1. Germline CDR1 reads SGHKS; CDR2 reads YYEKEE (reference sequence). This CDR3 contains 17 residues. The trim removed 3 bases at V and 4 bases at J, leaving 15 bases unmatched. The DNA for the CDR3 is TGTGCCAGCAGCTCCGGTTTATGGGCCAGGGGGACCTATGGCTACACCTTC. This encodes CASSSGLWARGTYGYTF.

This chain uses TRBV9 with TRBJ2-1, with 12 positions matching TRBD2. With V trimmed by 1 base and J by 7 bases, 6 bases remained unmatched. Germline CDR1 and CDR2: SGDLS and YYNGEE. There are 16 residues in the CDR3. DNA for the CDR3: TGTGCCAGCAGCGTACGACTAGCGGGAGAGGGAAATGAGCAGTTCTTC. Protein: CASSVRLAGEGNEQFF.

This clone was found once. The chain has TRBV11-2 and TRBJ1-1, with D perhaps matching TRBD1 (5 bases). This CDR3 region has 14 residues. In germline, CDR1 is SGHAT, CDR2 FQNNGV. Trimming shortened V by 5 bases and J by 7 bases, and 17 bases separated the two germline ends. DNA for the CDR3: TGTGCCAGCAGCCCCCCGGGGGGTCGTAGTGAAGCTTTCTTT. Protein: CASSPPGGRSEAFF.